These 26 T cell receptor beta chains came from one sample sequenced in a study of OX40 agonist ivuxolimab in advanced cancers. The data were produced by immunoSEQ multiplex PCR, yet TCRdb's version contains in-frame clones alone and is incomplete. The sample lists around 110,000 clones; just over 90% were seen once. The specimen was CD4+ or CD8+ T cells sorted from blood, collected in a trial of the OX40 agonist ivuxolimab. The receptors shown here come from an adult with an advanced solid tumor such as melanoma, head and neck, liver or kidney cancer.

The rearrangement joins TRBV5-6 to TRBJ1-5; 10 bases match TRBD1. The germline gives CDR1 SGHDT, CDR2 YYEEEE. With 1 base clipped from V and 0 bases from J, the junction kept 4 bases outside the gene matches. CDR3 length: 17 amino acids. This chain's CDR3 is CASSLWTGGYSNQPQHF. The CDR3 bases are TGTGCCAGCAGCTTGTGGACAGGGGGGTATAGCAATCAGCCCCAGCATTTT.

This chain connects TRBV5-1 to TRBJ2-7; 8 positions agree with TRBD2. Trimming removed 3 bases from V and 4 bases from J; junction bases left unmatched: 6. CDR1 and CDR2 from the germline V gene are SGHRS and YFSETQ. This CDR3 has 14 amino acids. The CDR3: CASSSGGRIYEQYF. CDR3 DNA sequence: TGCGCCAGCAGCTCCGGCGGGAGGATTTACGAGCAGTACTTC.

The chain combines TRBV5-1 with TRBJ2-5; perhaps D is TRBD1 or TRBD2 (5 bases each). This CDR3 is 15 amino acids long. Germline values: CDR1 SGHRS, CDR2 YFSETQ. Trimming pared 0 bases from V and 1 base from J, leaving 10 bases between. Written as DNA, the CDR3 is TGCGCCAGCAGCTTGGTGGTGGGGGTCCAAGAGACCCAGTACTTC. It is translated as CASSLVVGVQETQYF.

The CDR3 DNA follows: TGTGCCAGCACAGGACAGCTTGGTCAGTACTACACCTTC. It specifies CASTGQLGQYYTF. The V and J genes are TRBV19 and TRBJ1-2, with TRBD1 as a possible D gene (6 bases). Trimming removed 9 bases from V and 10 bases from J, with 21 bases in between. This CDR3 has 13 residues. Germline V gene data show CDR1 as LNHDA and CDR2 as SQIVND (reference sequence).

CDR3: CASSYQRTSAHAEQYF. CDR3 in DNA: TGTGCCAGCAGTTACCAACGGACTAGCGCGCACGCCGAGCAGTACTTC. The chain couples TRBV6-6 to TRBJ2-7; TRBD2 aligns across 9 bases. CDR1 MNHNY and CDR2 SVGAGI come from the germline V gene (reference sequence). The CDR3 contains 16 residues. The J segment lost 6 bases and the V segment lost 2 bases, leaving 11 bases of the junction unmatched.

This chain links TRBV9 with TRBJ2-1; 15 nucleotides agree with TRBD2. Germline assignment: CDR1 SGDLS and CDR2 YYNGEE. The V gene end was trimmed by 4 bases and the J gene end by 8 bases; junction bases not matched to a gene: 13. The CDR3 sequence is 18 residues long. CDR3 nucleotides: TGTGCCAGCAGCTTCGGACTAGCGGGAGGGAACTCCCCCGATGAGCAGTTCTTC. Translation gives CASSFGLAGGNSPDEQFF.

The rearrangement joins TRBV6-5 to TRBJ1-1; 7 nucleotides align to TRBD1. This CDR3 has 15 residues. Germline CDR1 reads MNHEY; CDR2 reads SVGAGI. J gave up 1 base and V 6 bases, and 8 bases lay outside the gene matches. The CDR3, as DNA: TGTGCCAGCAGCTCCTCGGGACAGTCGAACACTGAAGCTTTCTTT. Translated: CASSSSGQSNTEAFF.

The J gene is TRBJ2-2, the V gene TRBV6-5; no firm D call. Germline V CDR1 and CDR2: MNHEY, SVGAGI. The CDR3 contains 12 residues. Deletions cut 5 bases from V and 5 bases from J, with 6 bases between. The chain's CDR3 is CASSDTTGELFF. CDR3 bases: TGTGCCAGCAGTGACACTACCGGGGAGCTGTTTTTT.

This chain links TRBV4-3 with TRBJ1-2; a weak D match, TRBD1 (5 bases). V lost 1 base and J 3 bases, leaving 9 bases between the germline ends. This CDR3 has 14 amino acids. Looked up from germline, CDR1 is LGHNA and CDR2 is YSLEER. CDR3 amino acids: CASSQAQGDYGYTF. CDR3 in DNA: TGCGCCAGCAGCCAAGCTCAGGGTGACTATGGCTACACCTTC.

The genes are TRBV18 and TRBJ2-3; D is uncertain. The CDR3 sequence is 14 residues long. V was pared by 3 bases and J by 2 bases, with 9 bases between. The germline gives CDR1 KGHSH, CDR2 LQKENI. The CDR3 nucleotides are TGTGCCAGCTCACCGGTCCAGACCACAGATACGCAGTATTTT. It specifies CASSPVQTTDTQYF.

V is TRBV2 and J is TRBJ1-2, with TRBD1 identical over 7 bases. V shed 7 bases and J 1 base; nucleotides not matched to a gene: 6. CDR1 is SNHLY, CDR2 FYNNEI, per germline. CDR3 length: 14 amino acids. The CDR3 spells CASTQQGINYGYTF. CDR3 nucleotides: TGTGCCAGCACGCAACAGGGGATTAACTATGGCTACACCTTC.

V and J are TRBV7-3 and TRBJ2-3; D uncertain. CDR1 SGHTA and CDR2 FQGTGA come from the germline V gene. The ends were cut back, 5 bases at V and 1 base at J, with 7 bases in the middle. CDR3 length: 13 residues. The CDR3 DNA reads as TGTGCCAGCAGCCTACTTGGCACAGATACGCAGTATTTT. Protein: CASSLLGTDTQYF.

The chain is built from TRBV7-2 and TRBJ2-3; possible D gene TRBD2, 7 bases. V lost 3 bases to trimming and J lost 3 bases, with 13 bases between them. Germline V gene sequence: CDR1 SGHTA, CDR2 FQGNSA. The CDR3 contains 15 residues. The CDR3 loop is CASSFRGRGTDTQYF. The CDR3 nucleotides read TGTGCCAGCAGCTTCCGGGGGAGGGGGACAGATACGCAGTATTTT.

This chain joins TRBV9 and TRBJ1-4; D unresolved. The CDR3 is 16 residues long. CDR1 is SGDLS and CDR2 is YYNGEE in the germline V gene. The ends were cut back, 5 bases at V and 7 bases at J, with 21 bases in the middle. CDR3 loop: CASSRGLRLEGEKLFF. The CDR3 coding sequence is TGTGCCAGCAGTCGGGGTCTAAGGCTCGAAGGTGAAAAACTGTTTTTT.

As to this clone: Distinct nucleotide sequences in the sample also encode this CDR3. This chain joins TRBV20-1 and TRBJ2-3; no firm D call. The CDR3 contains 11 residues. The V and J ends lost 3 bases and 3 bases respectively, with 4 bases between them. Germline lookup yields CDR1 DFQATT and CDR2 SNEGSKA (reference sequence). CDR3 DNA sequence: TGCAGTGCTAGGGGGACAGATACGCAGTATTTT. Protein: CSARGTDTQYF.

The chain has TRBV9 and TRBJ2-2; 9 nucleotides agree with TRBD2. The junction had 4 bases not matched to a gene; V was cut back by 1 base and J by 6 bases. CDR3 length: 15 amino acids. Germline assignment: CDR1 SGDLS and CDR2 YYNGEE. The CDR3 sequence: CASSVQREVSGELFF. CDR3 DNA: TGTGCCAGCAGCGTACAGCGGGAGGTGTCCGGGGAGCTGTTTTTT.

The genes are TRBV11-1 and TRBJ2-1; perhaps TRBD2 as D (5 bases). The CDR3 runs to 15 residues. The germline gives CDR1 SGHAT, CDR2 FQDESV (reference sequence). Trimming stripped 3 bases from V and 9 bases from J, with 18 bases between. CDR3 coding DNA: TGTGCCAGCAGCTTTGCCGGACCCAGTCGGGGTGAGCAGTTCTTC. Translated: CASSFAGPSRGEQFF. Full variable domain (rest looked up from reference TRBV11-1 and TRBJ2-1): EAEVAQSPRYKITEKSQAVAFWCDPISGHATLYWYRQILGQGPELLVQFQDESVVDDSQLPKDRFSAERLKGVDSTLKIQPAELGDSAMYLCASSFAGPSRGEQFFGPGTRLTVL.

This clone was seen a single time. For the CDR3, the DNA is TGTGCTAGTGGTTTGGACTTTGGGACCGCCGAACGCTACACCTTC. It specifies CASGLDFGTAERYTF. The genes are TRBV12-5 and TRBJ1-2; D is perhaps TRBD1 (5 bases). Trimming took off 1 base at V and 9 bases at J, with 18 bases between the two ends. CDR3 length: 15 residues. Germline values: CDR1 LGHNT, CDR2 FRNRAP.

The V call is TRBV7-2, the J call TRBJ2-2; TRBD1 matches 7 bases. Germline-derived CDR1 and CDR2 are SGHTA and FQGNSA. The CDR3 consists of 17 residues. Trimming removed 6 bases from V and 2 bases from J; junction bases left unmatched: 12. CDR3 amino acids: CASRSTGVSLNTGELFF. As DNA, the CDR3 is TGTGCCAGCAGGTCAACAGGGGTGAGCCTAAACACCGGGGAGCTGTTTTTT.

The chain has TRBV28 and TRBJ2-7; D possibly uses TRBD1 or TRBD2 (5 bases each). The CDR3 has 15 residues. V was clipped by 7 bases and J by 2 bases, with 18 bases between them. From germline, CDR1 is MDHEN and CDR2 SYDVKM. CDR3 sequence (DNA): TGTGCCAGCATCGAGGGACGGGGAATTACCTACGAGCAGTACTTC. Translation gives CASIEGRGITYEQYF.

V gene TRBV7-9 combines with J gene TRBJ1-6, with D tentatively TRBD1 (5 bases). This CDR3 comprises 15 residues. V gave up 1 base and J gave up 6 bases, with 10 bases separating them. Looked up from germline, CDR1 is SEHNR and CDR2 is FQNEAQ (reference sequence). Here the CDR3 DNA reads TGTGCCAGCAGCTTAGGCAGGGAGGCTAATTCACCCCTCCACTTT. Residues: CASSLGREANSPLHF.

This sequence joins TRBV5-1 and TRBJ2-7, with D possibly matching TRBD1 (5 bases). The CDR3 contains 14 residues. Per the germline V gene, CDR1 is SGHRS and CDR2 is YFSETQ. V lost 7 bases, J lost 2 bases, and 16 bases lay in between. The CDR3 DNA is TGCGCCAGCGGGGCTGGGCAGGGAACCTACGAGCAGTACTTC. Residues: CASGAGQGTYEQYF.

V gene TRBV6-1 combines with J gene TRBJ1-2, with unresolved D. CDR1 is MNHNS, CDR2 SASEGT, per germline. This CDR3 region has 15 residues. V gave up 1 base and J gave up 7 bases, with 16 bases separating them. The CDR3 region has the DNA TGTGCCAGCAGTGAAGACTTAATCGGGTTCAGTGGCTACACCTTC. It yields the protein CASSEDLIGFSGYTF.

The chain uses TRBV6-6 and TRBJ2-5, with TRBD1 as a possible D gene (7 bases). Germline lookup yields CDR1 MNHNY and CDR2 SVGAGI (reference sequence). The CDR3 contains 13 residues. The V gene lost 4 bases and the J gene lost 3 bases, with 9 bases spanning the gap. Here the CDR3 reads CASSFRGEETQYF. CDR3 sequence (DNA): TGTGCCAGCAGTTTCAGGGGGGAAGAGACCCAGTACTTC.

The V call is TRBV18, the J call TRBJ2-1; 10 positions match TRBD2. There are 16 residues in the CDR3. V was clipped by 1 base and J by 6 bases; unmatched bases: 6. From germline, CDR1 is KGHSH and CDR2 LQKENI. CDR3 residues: CASSPLAIAGGNEQFF. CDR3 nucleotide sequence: TGTGCCAGCTCACCACTCGCGATAGCGGGAGGCAATGAGCAGTTCTTC. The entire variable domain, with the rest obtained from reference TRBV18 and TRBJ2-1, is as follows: NAGVMQNPRHLVRRRGQEARLRCSPMKGHSHVYWYRQLPEEGLKFMVYLQKENIIDESGMPKERFSAEFPKEGPSILRIQQVVRGDSAAYFCASSPLAIAGGNEQFFGPGTRLTVL.

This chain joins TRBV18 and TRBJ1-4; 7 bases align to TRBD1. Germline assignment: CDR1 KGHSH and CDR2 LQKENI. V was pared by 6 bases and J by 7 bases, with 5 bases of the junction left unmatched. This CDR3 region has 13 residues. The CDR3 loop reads CASSIGQAEKLFF. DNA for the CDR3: TGTGCCAGCTCCATCGGACAGGCTGAAAAACTGTTTTTT.